This entry lists 5 T cell receptor beta chains sequenced from one sample in a study of T cell repertoires in cytomegalovirus infection. The antigens for these receptors are not known. MiXCR, applied by TCRdb to the reads, yields one record per CDR3 protein. There are about 470,000 distinct CDR3 sequences in the sample; under 45% occur only once, and around 44% lies in the top ten. This specimen was cultured PBMCs, taken from culture after CMV antigen stimulation. The receptors come from a human donor in good health (CMV status not recorded). Some clones in this sample may be carry-over from other donors' samples.

The chain couples TRBV20-1 to TRBJ1-1; a weak D match, TRBD1 (5 bases). The ends were cut back, 0 bases at V and 11 bases at J, with 13 bases in the middle. This CDR3 spans 12 amino acids. Germline loops: CDR1 DFQATT, CDR2 SNEGSKA (reference sequence). Written as DNA, the CDR3 is TGCAGTGCTAGAGAGGGAGGGGTGAACGCTTTCTTT. Its protein product is CSAREGGVNAFF.

To note about this clonotype: A read error may produce the germline difference seen at one junction end. The chain couples TRBV5-3 to TRBJ2-7; D remains ambiguous. TRBV5-3 has ORF status, its function being uncertain. The CDR3 covers 12 residues. The DNA of the CDR3 is TGTGCCAGCAGCTTCTGGCGTAACGAGCAGTACTTC. Its protein is CASSFWRNEQYF.

The chain links TRBV20-1 to TRBJ2-5, with a tentative D call TRBD2 (6 bases). This CDR3 has 15 residues. Germline CDR1 is DFQATT and CDR2 is SNEGSKA (reference sequence). Trimming took off 2 bases at V and 2 bases at J, with 15 bases between the two ends. This chain's CDR3 is CSARLGGTIQETQYF. In DNA, the CDR3 is TGCAGTGCTAGATTGGGCGGGACCATACAAGAGACCCAGTACTTC.

The chain joins TRBV11-3 to TRBJ2-1; D assignment may be TRBD1 or TRBD2 (6 bases each). Germline lookup yields CDR1 SGHNT and CDR2 YENEEA. The V gene lost 0 bases and the J gene lost 4 bases, with 10 bases spanning the gap. CDR3 size: 15 residues. As DNA, the CDR3 is TGTGCCAGCAGCTTAGAACAGGGAGGTTACAATGAGCAGTTCTTC. Translating gives CASSLEQGGYNEQFF.

The chain uses TRBV4-1 and TRBJ1-5; D unclear. The germline V and J ends were trimmed by 0 bases and 9 bases, with 12 bases remaining between them. The germline V gene encodes CDR1 MGHRA and CDR2 YSYEKL. The CDR3 loop spans 14 amino acids. The CDR3 is CASSQEPSARPQHF. The CDR3 nucleotides read TGCGCCAGCAGCCAAGAACCGTCGGCCAGGCCCCAGCATTTT.